This passage covers 18 T cell receptor beta chains from one sample sequenced in a study of CD8+ T cells in alopecia areata. TCR sequencing used cDNA made by reverse transcription of extracted RNA. Method: immunoSEQ multiplex PCR; TCRdb's copy keeps in-frame clones and lacks some. Found here are under 350,000 clones, over 45% of them singletons; the top ten hold under 2%. Treatment: oral pan-JAK inhibitor, 5-10 mg twice daily. This sample comprised CD4+ T cells sorted from blood, obtained at week 24, from a patient treated with tofacitinib. All receptors come from a human donor with alopecia areata.

J is TRBJ1-1 and V is TRBV7-9; unclear D gene. Trimming took off 5 bases at V and 0 bases at J, with 4 bases between the two ends. Looked up from germline, CDR1 is SEHNR and CDR2 is FQNEAQ (reference sequence). The CDR3 has 12 residues. DNA of the CDR3: TGTGCCAGCAGCCACCTGAACACTGAAGCTTTCTTT. The encoded protein is CASSHLNTEAFF.

The rearrangement links TRBV5-1 to TRBJ1-6; TRBD1 is a possible D gene (5 bases). V was shortened by 9 bases and J by 7 bases, with 17 bases between the two germline ends. The CDR3 consists of 14 residues. The germline V gene encodes CDR1 SGHRS and CDR2 YFSETQ. In DNA, the CDR3 is TGCGCCACCCGATCCGGGACGGAAAATTCACCCCTCCACTTT. It yields the protein CATRSGTENSPLHF.

This rearrangement joins TRBV15 to TRBJ1-2, with D perhaps matching TRBD1 (5 bases). V lost 0 bases to trimming and J lost 1 base, with 18 bases between them. CDR1 is LNHNV and CDR2 is YYDKDF in the germline V gene (reference sequence). The CDR3 spans 18 residues. The CDR3 DNA reads TGTGCCACCAGCAGAGATCCCCTCATGGAGGGGCTTAACTATGGCTACACCTTC. It encodes CATSRDPLMEGLNYGYTF.

The rearrangement joins TRBV5-1 to TRBJ2-5; tentatively, D is TRBD1 (5 bases). Germline CDR1 is SGHRS and CDR2 is YFSETQ. V lost 1 base and J 1 base, leaving 8 bases between the germline ends. The CDR3 covers 14 residues. CDR3 nucleotides: TGCGCCAGCAGCTTGAGGGGCGGCCAAGAGACCCAGTACTTC. This translates into CASSLRGGQETQYF.

This clone was found a few times. The chain has TRBV30 and TRBJ1-5; D not resolved. The CDR3 has 14 residues. Looked up from germline, CDR1 is GTSNPN and CDR2 is SVGIG (reference sequence). V was shortened by 3 bases and J by 4 bases, with 13 bases between the two germline ends. CDR3 sequence reads: CAWSLPSPNQPQHF. The CDR3 bases are TGTGCCTGGAGCTTACCGTCACCTAATCAGCCCCAGCATTTT.

This chain joins TRBV7-2 and TRBJ2-5, with D perhaps TRBD1 or TRBD2 (6 bases each). The CDR3 runs 14 residues. Trimming shortened V by 5 bases and J by 3 bases, and 13 bases separated the two germline ends. Germline CDR1 reads SGHTA; CDR2 reads FQGNSA. The CDR3 is CASSQRGDKETQYF. DNA of the CDR3: TGTGCCAGCAGCCAAAGGGGGGACAAAGAGACCCAGTACTTC.

This clone was picked up a small number of times. The chain couples TRBV30 to TRBJ2-3; D unresolved. CDR3 length: 15 amino acids. Trimming took off 2 bases at V and 0 bases at J, with 12 bases between the two ends. CDR1 GTSNPN and CDR2 SVGIG come from the germline V gene (reference sequence). The CDR3 DNA sequence: TGTGCCTGGAGTTTAAAGTTGTATAGCACAGATACGCAGTATTTT. The encoded protein is CAWSLKLYSTDTQYF.

The chain couples TRBV7-2 to TRBJ2-1; TRBD1 is a possible D gene (6 bases). Trimming shortened V by 5 bases and J by 5 bases, and 10 bases separated the two germline ends. CDR1 is SGHTA, CDR2 FQGNSA, per germline. The CDR3 runs 13 residues. This CDR3 is CASSRDTNNEQFF. Here the CDR3 DNA reads TGTGCCAGCAGCCGGGACACTAACAATGAGCAGTTCTTC. Full variable domain (rest looked up from reference TRBV7-2 and TRBJ2-1): GAGVSQSPSNKVTEKGKDVELRCDPISGHTALYWYRQSLGQGLEFLIYFQGNSAPDKSGLPSDRFSAERTGGSVSTLTIQRTQQEDSAVYLCASSRDTNNEQFFGPGTRLTVL.

V usage is TRBV2 and J usage is TRBJ2-3; no clear D. Trimming took 4 bases from V and 6 from J, leaving 11 bases between them. Per germline, CDR1 SNHLY and CDR2 FYNNEI. This CDR3 contains 13 residues. The CDR3 DNA follows: TGTGCCAGCAGTGTGGTGGAGATGGATACGCAGTATTTT. As protein: CASSVVEMDTQYF.

The chain employs TRBV2 and TRBJ2-5; D might be TRBD1 (5 bases). This CDR3 region has 12 residues. V lost 5 bases and J lost 9, with 13 bases in between. The germline CDR1 and CDR2 sequences are SNHLY and FYNNEI. CDR3: CASSRQFWAQYF. Here the CDR3 DNA reads TGTGCCAGCAGTCGACAGTTCTGGGCCCAGTACTTC. The full variable domain, its missing parts supplied by reference TRBV2 and TRBJ2-5, is EPEVTQTPSHQVTQMGQEVILRCVPISNHLYFYWYRQILGQKVEFLVSFYNNEISEKSEIFDDQFSVERPDGSNFTLKIRSTKLEDSAMYFCASSRQFWAQYFGPGTRLLVL.

With respect to this clone: Within the sample, other DNA sequences also encode this same CDR3. V is TRBV29-1 and J is TRBJ2-5, with a possible D match to TRBD1 (5 bases). Germline CDR1 reads SQVTM; CDR2 reads ANQGSEA. The V end was cut by 5 bases, the J end by 2 bases, with 6 bases between. This CDR3 has 11 amino acids. CDR3 coding DNA: TGCAGCGTTCGACAGCAAGAGACCCAGTACTTC. This encodes CSVRQQETQYF. The variable domain in full, completed from reference TRBV29-1 and TRBJ2-5, reads SAVISQKPSRDICQRGTSLTIQCQVDSQVTMMFWYRQQPGQSLTLIATANQGSEATYESGFVIDKFPISRPNLTFSTLTVSNMSPEDSSIYLCSVRQQETQYFGPGTRLLVL.

CDR3 bases: TGTGCCTGGAGTGTACGGCCGATAGGGGCACACAATGAGCAGTTCTTC. This sequence encodes CAWSVRPIGAHNEQFF. This rearrangement joins TRBV30 to TRBJ2-1; a possible D gene is TRBD1 (5 bases). Germline V CDR1 and CDR2: GTSNPN, SVGIG (reference sequence). This CDR3 has 16 amino acids. The V end was cut by 0 bases, the J end by 5 bases, with 17 bases between.

The chain joins TRBV28 to TRBJ2-5; no reliable D call. The germline V gene encodes CDR1 MDHEN and CDR2 SYDVKM. V shed 5 bases and J shed 0 bases, with 1 base lying between them. The CDR3 extends over 11 amino acids. As DNA, the CDR3 is TGTGCCAGCAGTCACCAAGAGACCCAGTACTTC. This sequence encodes CASSHQETQYF.

A few counts support this clone. The germline gene is not matched at one end of the junction; a read error may be the cause. The rearrangement links TRBV5-4 to TRBJ1-2; 12 bases are a match to TRBD1. The CDR3 spans 17 residues. The germline V gene encodes CDR1 SGHNT and CDR2 YYREEE (reference sequence). CDR3 in amino acids: CASTLPGTGGANYGYTF. CDR3 sequence (DNA): TGTGCCAGCACCTTGCCAGGGACAGGGGGCGCGAACTATGGCTACACCTTC. Drawing the rest from reference TRBV5-4 and TRBJ1-2, the complete variable domain is ETGVTQSPTHLIKTRGQQVTLRCSSQSGHNTVSWYQQALGQGPQFIFQYYREEENGRGNFPPRFSGLQFPNYSSELNVNALELDDSALYLCASTLPGTGGANYGYTFGSGTRLTVV.

The chain uses TRBV9 and TRBJ2-1; 8 bases are shared with TRBD2. V trimming: 0 bases; J trimming: 4 bases; junction bases outside the gene matches: 3. CDR1 is SGDLS and CDR2 is YYNGEE in the germline V gene. The CDR3 sequence is 15 residues long. The CDR3 nucleotides read TGTGCCAGCAGCGTAGGAATAGCGGGGTACAATGAGCAGTTCTTC. This translates into CASSVGIAGYNEQFF.

The CDR3 bases are TGTGCCTGGAGACACACCGGGGAGCTGTTTTTT. Translation: CAWRHTGELFF. V usage is TRBV30 and J usage is TRBJ2-2; D remains ambiguous. Germline loops: CDR1 GTSNPN, CDR2 SVGIG (reference sequence). V was trimmed by 3 bases and J by 3 bases, leaving 2 bases between them. The CDR3 length is 11 residues.

This clone has a handful of counts. The CDR3 loop is CASSQGTGSTDTQYF. The CDR3 DNA reads as TGCGCCAGCAGCCAAGGAACTGGTAGCACAGATACGCAGTATTTT. V and J are TRBV4-1 and TRBJ2-3; D unclear. The germline V gene has CDR1 MGHRA and CDR2 YSYEKL. This CDR3 spans 15 amino acids. Trimming left V 1 base short and J 0 bases short, with 8 bases between.

The chain is built from TRBV7-9 and TRBJ2-7, with D possibly called TRBD1 or TRBD2 (5 bases each). From germline, CDR1 is SEHNR and CDR2 FQNEAQ (reference sequence). Trimming stripped 5 bases from V and 5 bases from J, with 19 bases between. The CDR3 runs to 15 residues. In DNA, the CDR3 is TGTGCCAGCAGCCCCCCCGGGACGGCTTCTCACGAGCAGTACTTC. This encodes CASSPPGTASHEQYF.